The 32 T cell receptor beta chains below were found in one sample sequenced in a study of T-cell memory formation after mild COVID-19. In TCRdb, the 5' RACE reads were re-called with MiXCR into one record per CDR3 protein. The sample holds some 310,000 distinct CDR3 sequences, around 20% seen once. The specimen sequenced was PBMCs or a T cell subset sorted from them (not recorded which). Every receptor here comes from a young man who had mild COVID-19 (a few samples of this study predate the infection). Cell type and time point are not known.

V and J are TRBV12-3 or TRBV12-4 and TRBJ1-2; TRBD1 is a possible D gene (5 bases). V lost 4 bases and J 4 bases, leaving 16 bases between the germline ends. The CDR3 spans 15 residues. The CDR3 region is CASSSRGVPPYGYTF. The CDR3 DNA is TGTGCCAGCAGTTCCCGGGGGGTCCCTCCCTATGGCTACACCTTC.

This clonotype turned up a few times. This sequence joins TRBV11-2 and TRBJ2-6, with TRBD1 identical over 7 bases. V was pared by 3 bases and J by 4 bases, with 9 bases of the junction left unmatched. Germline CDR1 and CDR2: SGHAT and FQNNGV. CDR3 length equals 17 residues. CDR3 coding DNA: TGTGCCAGCAGCTTGATACAGGGGACGCGCGGGGCCAACGTCCTGACTTTC. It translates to CASSLIQGTRGANVLTF.

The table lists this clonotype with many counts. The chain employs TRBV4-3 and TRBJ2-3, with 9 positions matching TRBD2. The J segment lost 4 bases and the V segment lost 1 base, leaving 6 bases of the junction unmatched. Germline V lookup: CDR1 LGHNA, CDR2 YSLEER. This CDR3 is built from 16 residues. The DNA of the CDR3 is TGCGCCAGCAGCCAAGGCAAAGCGGGGGGCGCAGATACGCAGTATTTT. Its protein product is CASSQGKAGGADTQYF.

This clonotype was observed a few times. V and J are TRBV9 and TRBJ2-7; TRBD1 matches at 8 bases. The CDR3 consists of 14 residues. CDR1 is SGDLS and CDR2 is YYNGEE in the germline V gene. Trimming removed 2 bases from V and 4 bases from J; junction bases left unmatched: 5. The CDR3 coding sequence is TGTGCCAGCAGCGTCGGACAGGGATATTACGAGCAGTACTTC. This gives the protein CASSVGQGYYEQYF.

DNA for the CDR3: TGTGCCAGCAGTTACCGGCAAACCGAAGCTTTCTTT. Its translation: CASSYRQTEAFF. V is TRBV6-2 or TRBV6-3 and J is TRBJ1-1; D gene uncertain. Germline lookup yields CDR1 MNHEY and CDR2 SVGEGT. V gave up 2 bases and J gave up 8 bases, with 9 bases separating them. The length of the CDR3 is 12 residues.

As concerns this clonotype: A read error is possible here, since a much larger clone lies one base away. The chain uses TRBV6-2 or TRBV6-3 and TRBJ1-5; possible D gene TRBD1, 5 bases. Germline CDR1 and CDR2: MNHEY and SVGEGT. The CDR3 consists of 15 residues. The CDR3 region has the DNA TGTGCCAGCAGTCTGACGGGGGGTAGCAATCATCCCCAGCATTTT. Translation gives CASSLTGGSNHPQHF.

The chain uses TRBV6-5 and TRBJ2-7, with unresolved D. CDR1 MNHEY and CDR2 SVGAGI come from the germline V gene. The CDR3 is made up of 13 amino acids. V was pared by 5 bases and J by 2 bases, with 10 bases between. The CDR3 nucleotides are TGTGCCAGCAGTACCCGGACCCCCTACGAGCAGTACTTC. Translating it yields CASSTRTPYEQYF.

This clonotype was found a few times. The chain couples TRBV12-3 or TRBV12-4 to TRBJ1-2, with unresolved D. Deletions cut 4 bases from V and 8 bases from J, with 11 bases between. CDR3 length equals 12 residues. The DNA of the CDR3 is TGTGCCAGCAGTTCCTACTTGGGGGGCTACACCTTC. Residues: CASSSYLGGYTF.

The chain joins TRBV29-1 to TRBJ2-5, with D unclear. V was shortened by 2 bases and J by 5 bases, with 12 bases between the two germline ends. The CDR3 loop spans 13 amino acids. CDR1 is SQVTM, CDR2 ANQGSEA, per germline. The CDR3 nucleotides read TGCAGCGTTGAACTCCTGGATGCGGAGACCCAGTACTTC. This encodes CSVELLDAETQYF.

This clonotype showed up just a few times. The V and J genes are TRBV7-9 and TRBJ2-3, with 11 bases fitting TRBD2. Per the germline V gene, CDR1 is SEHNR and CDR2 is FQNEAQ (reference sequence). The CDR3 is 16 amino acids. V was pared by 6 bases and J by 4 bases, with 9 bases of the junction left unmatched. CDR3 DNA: TGTGCCAGCAGTTATAGCGGGGGGGCCGGGGCAGATACGCAGTATTTT. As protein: CASSYSGGAGADTQYF.

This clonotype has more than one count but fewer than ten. CDR3 sequence (DNA): TGTGCCAGCAGCCCTTCGCCTACCCGGGGACGGCATGAAGCTTTCTTT. This gives the protein CASSPSPTRGRHEAFF. The chain couples TRBV3-1 to TRBJ1-1; D perhaps matches TRBD1 (5 bases). Germline CDR1 reads LGHDT; CDR2 reads YNNKEL (reference sequence). The V end lost 4 bases, the J end lost 7 bases, and 22 bases lay between the germline ends. CDR3 size: 16 residues.

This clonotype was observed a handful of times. The CDR3 sequence is CASAGTGFYNSPLHF. The CDR3 DNA is TGTGCCAGCGCCGGTACAGGATTCTATAATTCACCCCTCCACTTT. The V gene is TRBV28, the J gene TRBJ1-6; a weak D match, TRBD1 (5 bases). CDR3 size: 15 residues. Trimming removed 8 bases at V and 3 bases at J, with 14 bases between. Germline lookup yields CDR1 MDHEN and CDR2 SYDVKM.

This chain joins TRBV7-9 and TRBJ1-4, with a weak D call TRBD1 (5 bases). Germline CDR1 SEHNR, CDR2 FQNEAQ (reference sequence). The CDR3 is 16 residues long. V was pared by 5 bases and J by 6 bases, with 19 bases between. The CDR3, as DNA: TGTGCCAGCAGCCGAATTGGGGGGATATCGGATGAAAAACTGTTTTTT. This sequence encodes CASSRIGGISDEKLFF.

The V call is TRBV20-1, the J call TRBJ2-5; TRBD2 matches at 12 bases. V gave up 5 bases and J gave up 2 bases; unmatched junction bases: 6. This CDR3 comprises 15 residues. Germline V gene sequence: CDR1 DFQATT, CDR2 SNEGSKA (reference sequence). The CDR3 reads CSARTSGIPQETQYF. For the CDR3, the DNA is TGCAGTGCTCGGACTAGCGGGATTCCACAAGAGACCCAGTACTTC.

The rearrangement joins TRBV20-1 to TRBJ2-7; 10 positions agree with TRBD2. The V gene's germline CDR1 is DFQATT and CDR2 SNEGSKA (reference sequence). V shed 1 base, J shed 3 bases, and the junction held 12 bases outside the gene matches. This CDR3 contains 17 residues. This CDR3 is CSARGITRSGGDYEQYF. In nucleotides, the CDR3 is TGCAGTGCTAGAGGGATAACTAGGAGCGGGGGGGACTACGAGCAGTACTTC.

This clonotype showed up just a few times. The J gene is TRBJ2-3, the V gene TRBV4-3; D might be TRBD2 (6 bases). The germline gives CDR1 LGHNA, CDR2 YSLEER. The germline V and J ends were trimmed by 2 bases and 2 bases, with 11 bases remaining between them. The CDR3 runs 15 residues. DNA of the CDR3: TGCGCCAGCAGCCAAATCAGCGGGCACACAGATACGCAGTATTTT. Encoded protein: CASSQISGHTDTQYF.

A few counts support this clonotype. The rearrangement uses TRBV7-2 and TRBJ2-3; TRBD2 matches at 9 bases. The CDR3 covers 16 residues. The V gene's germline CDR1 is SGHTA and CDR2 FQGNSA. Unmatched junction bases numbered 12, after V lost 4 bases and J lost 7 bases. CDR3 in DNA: TGTGCCAGCAGCTCCCGAGGGGGACTAGCTCCGAATACGCAGTATTTT. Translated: CASSSRGGLAPNTQYF.

CDR3 nucleotide sequence: TGTGCCAGCAGTTGGAATTCAAGGACTACATTGACGGTC. This encodes CASSWNSRTTLTV. The chain links TRBV6-2 or TRBV6-3 to TRBJ2-7; maybe TRBD2 (6 bases). Per germline, CDR1 MNHEY and CDR2 SVGEGT. There are 13 residues in the CDR3.

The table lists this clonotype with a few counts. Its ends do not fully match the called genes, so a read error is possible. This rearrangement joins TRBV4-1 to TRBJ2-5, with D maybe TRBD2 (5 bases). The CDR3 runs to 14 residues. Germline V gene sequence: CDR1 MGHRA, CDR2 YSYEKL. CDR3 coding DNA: TGCGCCAGCAGCCAAGATCGGGAAGAGAGAGGTTTTTTCTTC. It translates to CASSQDREERGFFF.

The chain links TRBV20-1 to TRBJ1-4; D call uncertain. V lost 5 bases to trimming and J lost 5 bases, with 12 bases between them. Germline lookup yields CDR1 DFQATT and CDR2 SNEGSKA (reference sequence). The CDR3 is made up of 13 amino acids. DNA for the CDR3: TGCAGTGCTTATCAGTCAATCAATGAAAAACTGTTTTTT. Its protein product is CSAYQSINEKLFF.

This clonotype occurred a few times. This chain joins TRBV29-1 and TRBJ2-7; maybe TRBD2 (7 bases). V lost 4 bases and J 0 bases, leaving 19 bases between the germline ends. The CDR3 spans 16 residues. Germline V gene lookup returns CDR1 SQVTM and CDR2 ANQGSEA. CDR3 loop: CSVARGGASVSYEQYF. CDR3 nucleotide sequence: TGCAGCGTTGCGAGGGGGGGGGCCAGCGTCTCCTACGAGCAGTACTTC.

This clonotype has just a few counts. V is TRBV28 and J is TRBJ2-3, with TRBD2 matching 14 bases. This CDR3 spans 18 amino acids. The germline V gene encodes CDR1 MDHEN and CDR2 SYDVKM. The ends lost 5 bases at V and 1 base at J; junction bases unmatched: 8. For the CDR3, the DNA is TGTGCCAGCAGTGACCGACTAGCGGGGGGGCCGGGCACAGATACGCAGTATTTT. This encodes CASSDRLAGGPGTDTQYF. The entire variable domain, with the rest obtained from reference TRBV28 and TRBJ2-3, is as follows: DVKVTQSSRYLVKRTGEKVFLECVQDMDHENMFWYRQDPGLGLRLIYFSYDVKMKEKGDIPEGYSVSREKKERFSLILESASTNQTSMYLCASSDRLAGGPGTDTQYFGPGTRLTVL.

CDR3 region: CASSSLAGVQETQYF. The CDR3 coding sequence is TGTGCCAGCAGCTCCCTAGCGGGGGTTCAAGAGACCCAGTACTTC. This sequence joins TRBV12-3 or TRBV12-4 and TRBJ2-5; 10 bases map to TRBD2. CDR3 length: 15 amino acids. The junction had 6 bases not matched to a gene; V was cut back by 6 bases and J by 2 bases.

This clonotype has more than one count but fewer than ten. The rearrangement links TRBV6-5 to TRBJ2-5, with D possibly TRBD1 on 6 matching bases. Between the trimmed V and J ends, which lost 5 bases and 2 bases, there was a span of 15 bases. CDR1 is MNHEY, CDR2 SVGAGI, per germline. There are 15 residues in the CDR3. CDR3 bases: TGTGCCAGCAGTAACCTACAGGGCCCACAAGAGACCCAGTACTTC. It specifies CASSNLQGPQETQYF.

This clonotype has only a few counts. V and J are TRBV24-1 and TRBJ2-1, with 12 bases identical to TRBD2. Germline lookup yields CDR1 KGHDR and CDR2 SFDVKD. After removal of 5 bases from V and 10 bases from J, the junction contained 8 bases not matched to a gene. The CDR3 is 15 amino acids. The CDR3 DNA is TGTGCCACCAGTGCCACTAGCGGGGGGAAGACAGAGCAGTTCTTC. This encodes CATSATSGGKTEQFF.

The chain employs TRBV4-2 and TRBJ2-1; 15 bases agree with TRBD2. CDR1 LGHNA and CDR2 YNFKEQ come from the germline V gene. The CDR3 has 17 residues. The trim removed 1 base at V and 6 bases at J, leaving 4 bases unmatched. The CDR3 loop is CASSQGEGLAGGNEQFF. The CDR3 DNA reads TGTGCCAGCAGCCAAGGGGAGGGACTAGCGGGGGGCAATGAGCAGTTCTTC.

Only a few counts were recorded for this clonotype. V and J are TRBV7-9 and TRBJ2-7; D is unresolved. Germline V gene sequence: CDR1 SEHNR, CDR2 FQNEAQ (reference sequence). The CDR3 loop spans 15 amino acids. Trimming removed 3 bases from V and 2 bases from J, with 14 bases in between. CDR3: CASSFGSLQTYEQYV. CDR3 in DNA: TGTGCCAGCAGCTTTGGGTCCTTACAGACCTACGAGCAGTACGTC.

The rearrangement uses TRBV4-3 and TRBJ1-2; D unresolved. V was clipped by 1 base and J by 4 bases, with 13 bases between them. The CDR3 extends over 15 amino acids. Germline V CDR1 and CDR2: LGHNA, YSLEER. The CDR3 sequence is CASSQGIYRRYGYTF. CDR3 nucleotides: TGCGCCAGCAGCCAAGGAATCTACCGGCGCTATGGCTACACCTTC.

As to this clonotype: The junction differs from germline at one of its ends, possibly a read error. The CDR3 bases are TGCGCCAGCAGCTTGGCCAGTGGTGGACTGCCCAAGCATTTT. This translates into CASSLASGGLPKHF. The chain recombines TRBV5-1 with TRBJ1-5; D unclear. Germline V gene sequence: CDR1 SGHRS, CDR2 YFSETQ. The CDR3 runs 14 residues.

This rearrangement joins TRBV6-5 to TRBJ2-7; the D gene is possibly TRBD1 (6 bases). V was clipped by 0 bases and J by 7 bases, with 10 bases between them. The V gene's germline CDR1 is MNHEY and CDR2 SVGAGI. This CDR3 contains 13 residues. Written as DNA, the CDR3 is TGTGCCAGCAGTTACTCGTGGGGGCGGGAGCAGTACTTC. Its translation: CASSYSWGREQYF.

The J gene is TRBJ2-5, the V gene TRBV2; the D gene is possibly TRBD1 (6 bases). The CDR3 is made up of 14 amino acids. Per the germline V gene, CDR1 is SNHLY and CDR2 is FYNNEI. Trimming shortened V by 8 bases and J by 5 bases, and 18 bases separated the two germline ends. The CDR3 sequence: CASGGPLFGETQYF. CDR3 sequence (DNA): TGTGCCAGCGGGGGCCCCTTATTCGGGGAGACCCAGTACTTC.

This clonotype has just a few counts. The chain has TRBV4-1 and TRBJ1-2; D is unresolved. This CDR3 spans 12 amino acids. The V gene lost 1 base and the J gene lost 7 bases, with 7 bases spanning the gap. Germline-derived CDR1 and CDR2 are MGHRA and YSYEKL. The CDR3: CASSQGQFGYTF. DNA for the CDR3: TGCGCCAGCAGCCAAGGCCAGTTTGGCTACACCTTC.